These 15 T cell receptor beta chains originate from one sample sequenced in a study of cytomegalovirus exposure and HLA in healthy donors. PCR was performed using 60 Vbeta and 13 Jbeta primers. Sequenced by immunoSEQ multiplex PCR; TCRdb stores in-frame clones only, minus some. Of about 160,000 clones detected, over 75% appear once; the ten largest clones hold over 0.95%. The specimen sequenced was PBMCs. The receptor source for this set is a woman aged 50 to 65 in good health and CMV-seropositive.

The CDR3 here is CASSRGGSRLGAQYF. The CDR3 DNA reads as TGTGCCAGCAGTCGGGGCGGGAGCCGGCTTGGGGCGCAGTACTTC. V usage is TRBV7-9 and J usage is TRBJ2-7; 7 nucleotides agree with TRBD2. V dropped 6 bases and J dropped 9; count of bases not matched to a gene: 17. The CDR3 runs to 15 residues. Germline lookup yields CDR1 SEHNR and CDR2 FQNEAQ (reference sequence).

V is TRBV7-2 and J is TRBJ2-7; TRBD1 aligns across 7 bases. CDR1 and CDR2 from the germline V gene are SGHTA and FQGNSA. CDR3 length: 13 amino acids. V lost 4 bases, J lost 1 base, and 1 base stayed unmatched. CDR3 nucleotides: TGTGCCAGCAGCTCGACAGGGTCCTACGAGCAGTACTTC. It is translated as CASSSTGSYEQYF.

This sequence joins TRBV10-3 and TRBJ2-5, with 7 bases that match TRBD1. Trimming took 8 bases from V and 5 from J; bases not matched to a gene: 8. The CDR3 covers 13 residues. Germline values: CDR1 ENHRY, CDR2 SYGVKD. The CDR3 reads CAIGEGARETQYF. CDR3 coding DNA: TGTGCCATCGGAGAGGGGGCTCGGGAGACCCAGTACTTC.

The CDR3 region has the DNA TGCGCCAGCAGTGATCCCGCCAGTTATACGCAGTATTTT. Amino acid sequence: CASSDPASYTQYF. This chain connects TRBV10-2 to TRBJ2-3; D is unclear. This CDR3 comprises 13 residues. V was pared by 3 bases and J by 7 bases, with 11 bases between. Germline V gene data show CDR1 as WSHSY and CDR2 as SAAADI.

Written as DNA, the CDR3 is TGTGCCACCAGCAGAGATTTAGTTTGGACAGGCTCCTACGAGCAGTACTTC. This translates into CATSRDLVWTGSYEQYF. This rearrangement joins TRBV15 to TRBJ2-7, with 7 bases identical to TRBD1. Germline V lookup: CDR1 LNHNV, CDR2 YYDKDF (reference sequence). The CDR3 is 17 amino acids. With V trimmed by 0 bases and J by 0 bases, 8 bases remained unmatched.

The V and J genes are TRBV7-2 and TRBJ2-1; D remains ambiguous. This CDR3 is 15 amino acids long. V was cut by 1 base and J by 0 bases, with 7 bases left in between. Germline V gene data show CDR1 as SGHTA and CDR2 as FQGNSA. CDR3: CASSLGPSSYNEQFF. DNA of the CDR3: TGTGCCAGCAGCTTAGGTCCGAGCTCCTACAATGAGCAGTTCTTC. The full variable domain, in which reference TRBV7-2 and TRBJ2-1 provide the parts outside the CDR3, is GAGVSQSPSNKVTEKGKDVELRCDPISGHTALYWYRQSLGQGLEFLIYFQGNSAPDKSGLPSDRFSAERTGGSVSTLTIQRTQQEDSAVYLCASSLGPSSYNEQFFGPGTRLTVL.

The chain joins TRBV27 to TRBJ2-3; D might be TRBD2 (5 bases). This CDR3 has 14 residues. Germline-derived CDR1 and CDR2 are MNHEY and SMNVEV (reference sequence). The V gene lost 6 bases and the J gene lost 1 base, with 11 bases spanning the gap. The CDR3 reads CASRRMGGTDTQYF. CDR3 coding DNA: TGTGCCAGCAGAAGGATGGGAGGCACAGATACGCAGTATTTT.

The V call is TRBV5-8, the J call TRBJ2-3, with D possibly matching TRBD1 (6 bases). Germline loops: CDR1 SGHTS, CDR2 YDEGEE. This CDR3 has 16 amino acids. Trimming shortened V by 4 bases and J by 2 bases, and 17 bases separated the two germline ends. The CDR3 region is CASSQGSAVTTDTQYF. CDR3 bases: TGTGCCAGCAGCCAGGGGTCCGCCGTTACCACAGATACGCAGTATTTT.

V and J are TRBV19 and TRBJ2-7; TRBD2 aligns across 7 bases. Per the germline V gene, CDR1 is LNHDA and CDR2 is SQIVND (reference sequence). Unmatched junction bases numbered 1, after V lost 8 bases and J lost 3 bases. The CDR3 loop spans 11 amino acids. The CDR3 sequence is CASAGDYEQYF. The CDR3 coding sequence is TGTGCCAGTGCGGGAGACTACGAGCAGTACTTC.

V gene TRBV11-3 combines with J gene TRBJ2-2, with D perhaps TRBD2 (5 bases). V shed 5 bases and J shed 6 bases, with 13 bases lying between them. CDR3 size: 14 residues. Germline loops: CDR1 SGHNT, CDR2 YENEEA. The CDR3 loop reads CASSLQAGAGELFF. CDR3 coding DNA: TGTGCCAGCAGCCTTCAGGCGGGCGCCGGGGAGCTGTTTTTT. Full variable domain (rest looked up from reference TRBV11-3 and TRBJ2-2): EAGVVQSPRYKIIEKKQPVAFWCNPISGHNTLYWYLQNLGQGPELLIRYENEEAVDDSQLPKDRFSAERLKGVDSTLKIQPAELGDSAVYLCASSLQAGAGELFFGEGSRLTVL.

J is TRBJ1-1 and V is TRBV6-5, with D possibly matching TRBD1 (5 bases). The V gene's germline CDR1 is MNHEY and CDR2 SVGAGI. Trimming cost V 2 bases and J 4 bases, with 17 bases left between them. The CDR3 is made up of 16 amino acids. CDR3 in amino acids: CASSYLLGSGGTEAFF. CDR3 in DNA: TGTGCCAGCAGTTACCTTCTAGGGTCCGGGGGCACTGAAGCTTTCTTT.

The chain joins TRBV28 to TRBJ2-7, with TRBD1 matching 11 bases. Germline V gene lookup returns CDR1 MDHEN and CDR2 SYDVKM. Losses at the gene ends were 3 bases for V and 5 bases for J; bases not matched to a gene: 6. This CDR3 has 15 amino acids. The CDR3 nucleotides are TGTGCCAGCAGTTTTCCTGGACAGGGGGCAGACGAGCAGTACTTC. This gives the protein CASSFPGQGADEQYF.

The rearrangement joins TRBV5-6 to TRBJ2-5; D uncertain. V was shortened by 2 bases and J by 3 bases, with 11 bases between the two germline ends. The CDR3 is made up of 14 amino acids. Per the germline V gene, CDR1 is SGHDT and CDR2 is YYEEEE. The CDR3 DNA reads as TGTGCCAGCAGCTTTGTCGGTTCTAAAGAGACCCAGTACTTC. This encodes CASSFVGSKETQYF.

The rearrangement joins TRBV19 to TRBJ1-3; 8 nucleotides agree with TRBD1. CDR3 length equals 14 residues. After removal of 8 bases from V and 1 base from J, the junction contained 4 bases not matched to a gene. Germline lookup yields CDR1 LNHDA and CDR2 SQIVND (reference sequence). CDR3: CASGTGGSGNTIYF. The DNA of the CDR3 is TGTGCCAGTGGGACAGGAGGATCTGGAAACACCATATATTTT.

The chain carries TRBV30 and TRBJ1-1, with unresolved D. Per the germline V gene, CDR1 is GTSNPN and CDR2 is SVGIG (reference sequence). Trimming removed 3 bases at V and 2 bases at J, with 10 bases between. This CDR3 has 13 amino acids. The CDR3 DNA reads as TGTGCCTGGAGGACAAATCCTAACACTGAAGCTTTCTTT. This translates into CAWRTNPNTEAFF.